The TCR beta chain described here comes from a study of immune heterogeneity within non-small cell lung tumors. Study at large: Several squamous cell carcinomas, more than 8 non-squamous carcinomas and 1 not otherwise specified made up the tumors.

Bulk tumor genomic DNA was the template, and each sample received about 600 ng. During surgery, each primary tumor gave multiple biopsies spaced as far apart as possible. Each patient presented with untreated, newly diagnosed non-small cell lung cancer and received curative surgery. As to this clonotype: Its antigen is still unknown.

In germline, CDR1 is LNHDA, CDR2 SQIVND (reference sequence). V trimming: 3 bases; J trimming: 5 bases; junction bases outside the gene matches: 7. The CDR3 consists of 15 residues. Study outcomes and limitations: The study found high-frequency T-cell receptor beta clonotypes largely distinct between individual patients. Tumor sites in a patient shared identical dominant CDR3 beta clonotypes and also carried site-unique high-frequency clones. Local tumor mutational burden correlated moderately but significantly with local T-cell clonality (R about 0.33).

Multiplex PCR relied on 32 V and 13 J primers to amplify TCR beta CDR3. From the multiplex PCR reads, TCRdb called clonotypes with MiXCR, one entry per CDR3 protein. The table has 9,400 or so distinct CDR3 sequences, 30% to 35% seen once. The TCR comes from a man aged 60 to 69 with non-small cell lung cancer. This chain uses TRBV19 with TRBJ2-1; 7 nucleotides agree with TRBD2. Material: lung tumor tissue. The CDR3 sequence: CASSIQLALHNEQFF. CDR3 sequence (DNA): TGTGCCAGTAGTATCCAACTAGCGTTGCACAATGAGCAGTTCTTC.